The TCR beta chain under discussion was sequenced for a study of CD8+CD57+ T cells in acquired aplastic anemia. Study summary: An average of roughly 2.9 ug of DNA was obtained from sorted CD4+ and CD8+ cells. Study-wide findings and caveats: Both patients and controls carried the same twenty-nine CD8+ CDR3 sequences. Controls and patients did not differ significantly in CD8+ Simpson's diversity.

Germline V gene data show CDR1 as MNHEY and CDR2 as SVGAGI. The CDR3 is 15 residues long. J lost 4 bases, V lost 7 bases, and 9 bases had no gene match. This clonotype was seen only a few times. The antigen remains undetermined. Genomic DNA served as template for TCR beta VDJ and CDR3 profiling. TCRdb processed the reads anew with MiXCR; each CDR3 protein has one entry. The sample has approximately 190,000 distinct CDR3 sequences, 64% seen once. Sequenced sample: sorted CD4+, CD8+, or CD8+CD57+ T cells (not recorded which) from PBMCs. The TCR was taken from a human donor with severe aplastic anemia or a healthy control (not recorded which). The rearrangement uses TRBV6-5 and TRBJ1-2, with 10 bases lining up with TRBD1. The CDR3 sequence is CASIKTGGSGYGYTF. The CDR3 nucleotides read TGTGCCAGCATTAAGACAGGGGGCAGTGGCTATGGCTACACCTTC.